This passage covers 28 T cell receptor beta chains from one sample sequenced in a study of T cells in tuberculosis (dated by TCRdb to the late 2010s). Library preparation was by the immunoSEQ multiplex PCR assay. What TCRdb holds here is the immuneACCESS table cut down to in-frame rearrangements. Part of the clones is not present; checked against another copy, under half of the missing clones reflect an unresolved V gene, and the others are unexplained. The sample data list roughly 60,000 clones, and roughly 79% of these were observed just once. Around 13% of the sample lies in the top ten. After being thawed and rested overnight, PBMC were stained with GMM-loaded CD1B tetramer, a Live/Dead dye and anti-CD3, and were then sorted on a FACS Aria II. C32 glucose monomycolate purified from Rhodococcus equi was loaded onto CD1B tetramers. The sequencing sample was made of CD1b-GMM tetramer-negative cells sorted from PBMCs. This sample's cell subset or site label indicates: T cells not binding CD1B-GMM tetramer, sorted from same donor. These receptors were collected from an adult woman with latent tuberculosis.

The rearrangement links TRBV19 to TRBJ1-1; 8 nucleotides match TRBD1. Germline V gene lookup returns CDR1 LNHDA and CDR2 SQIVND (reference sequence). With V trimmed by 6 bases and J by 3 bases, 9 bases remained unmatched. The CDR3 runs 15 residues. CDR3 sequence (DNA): TGTGCCAGTAGCCCAGGAGACAGGGGACACACTGAAGCTTTCTTT. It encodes CASSPGDRGHTEAFF.

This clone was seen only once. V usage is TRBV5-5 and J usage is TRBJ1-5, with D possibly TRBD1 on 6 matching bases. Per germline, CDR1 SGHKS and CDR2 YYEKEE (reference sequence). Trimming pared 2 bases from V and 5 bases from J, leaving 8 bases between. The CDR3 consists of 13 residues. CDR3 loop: CASSLPGDQPQHF. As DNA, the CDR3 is TGTGCCAGCAGCTTACCAGGGGATCAGCCCCAGCATTTT.

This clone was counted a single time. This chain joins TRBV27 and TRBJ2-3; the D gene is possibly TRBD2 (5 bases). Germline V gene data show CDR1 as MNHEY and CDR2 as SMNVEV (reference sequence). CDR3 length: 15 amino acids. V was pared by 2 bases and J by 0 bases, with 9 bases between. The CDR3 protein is CASSLTGISTDTQYF. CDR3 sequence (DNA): TGTGCCAGCAGTTTAACGGGAATTAGCACAGATACGCAGTATTTT.

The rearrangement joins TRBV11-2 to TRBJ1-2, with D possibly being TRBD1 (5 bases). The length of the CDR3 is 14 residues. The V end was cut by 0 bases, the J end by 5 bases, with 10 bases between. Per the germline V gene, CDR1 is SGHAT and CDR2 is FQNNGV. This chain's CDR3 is CASSLDFGGYGYTF. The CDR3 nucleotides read TGTGCCAGCAGCTTAGACTTCGGGGGATATGGCTACACCTTC.

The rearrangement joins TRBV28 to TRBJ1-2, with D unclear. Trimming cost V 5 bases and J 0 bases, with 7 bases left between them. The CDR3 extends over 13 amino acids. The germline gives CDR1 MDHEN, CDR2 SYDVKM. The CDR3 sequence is CASSEIANYGYTF. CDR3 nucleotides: TGTGCCAGCAGTGAGATAGCTAACTATGGCTACACCTTC.

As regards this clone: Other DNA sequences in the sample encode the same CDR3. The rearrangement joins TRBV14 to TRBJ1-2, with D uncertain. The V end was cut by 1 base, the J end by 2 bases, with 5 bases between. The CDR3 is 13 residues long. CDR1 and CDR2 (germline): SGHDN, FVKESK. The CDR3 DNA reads TGTGCCAGCAGCCAAGCCAGGAACTATGGCTACACCTTC. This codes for CASSQARNYGYTF.

This chain's CDR3 is CASSVRTRNTDTQYF. CDR3 DNA: TGTGCCAGCAGTGTAAGGACACGTAATACAGATACGCAGTATTTT. The chain joins TRBV25-1 to TRBJ2-3; D is possibly TRBD1 (5 bases). Per germline, CDR1 MGHDK and CDR2 SYGVNS. The V and J ends lost 4 bases and 3 bases respectively, with 14 bases between them. The CDR3 runs to 15 residues.

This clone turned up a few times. DNA of the CDR3: TGTGCCAGCAGCTTCCTAGCTTTCGAGCAGTACTTC. It specifies CASSFLAFEQYF. The chain uses TRBV7-2 and TRBJ2-7; tentatively, D is TRBD2 (5 bases). Germline assignment: CDR1 SGHTA and CDR2 FQGNSA. V gave up 3 bases and J gave up 6 bases, with 9 bases separating them. This CDR3 spans 12 amino acids.

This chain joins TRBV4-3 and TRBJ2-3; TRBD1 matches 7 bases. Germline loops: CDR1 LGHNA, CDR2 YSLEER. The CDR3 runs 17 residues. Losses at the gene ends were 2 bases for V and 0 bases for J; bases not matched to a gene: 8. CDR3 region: CASSQSRQGLSTDTQYF. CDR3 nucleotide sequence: TGCGCCAGCAGCCAATCGCGACAGGGCCTTAGCACAGATACGCAGTATTTT.

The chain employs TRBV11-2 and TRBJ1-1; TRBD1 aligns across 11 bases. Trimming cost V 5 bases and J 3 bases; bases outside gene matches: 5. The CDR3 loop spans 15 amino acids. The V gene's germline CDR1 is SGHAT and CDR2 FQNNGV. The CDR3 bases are TGTGCCAGCAGCCCTGGACAGGGGGCGTACACTGAAGCTTTCTTT. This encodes CASSPGQGAYTEAFF. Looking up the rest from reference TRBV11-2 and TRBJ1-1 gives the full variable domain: EAGVAQSPRYKIIEKRQSVAFWCNPISGHATLYWYQQILGQGPKLLIQFQNNGVVDDSQLPKDRFSAERLKGVDSTLKIQPAKLEDSAVYLCASSPGQGAYTEAFFGQGTRLTVV.

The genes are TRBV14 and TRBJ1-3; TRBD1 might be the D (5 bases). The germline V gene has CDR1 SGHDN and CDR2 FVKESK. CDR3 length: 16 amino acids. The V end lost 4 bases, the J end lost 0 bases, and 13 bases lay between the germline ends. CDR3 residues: CASSPGTPYSGNTIYF. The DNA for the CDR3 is TGTGCCAGCAGCCCCGGGACTCCGTACTCTGGAAACACCATATATTTT.

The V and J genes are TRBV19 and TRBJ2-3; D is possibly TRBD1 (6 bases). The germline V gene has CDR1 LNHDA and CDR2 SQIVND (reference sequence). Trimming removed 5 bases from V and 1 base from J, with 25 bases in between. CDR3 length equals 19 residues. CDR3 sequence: CASSPPTGQARLGTDTQYF. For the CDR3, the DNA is TGTGCCAGTAGTCCGCCAACGGGACAAGCCCGCTTGGGCACAGATACGCAGTATTTT.

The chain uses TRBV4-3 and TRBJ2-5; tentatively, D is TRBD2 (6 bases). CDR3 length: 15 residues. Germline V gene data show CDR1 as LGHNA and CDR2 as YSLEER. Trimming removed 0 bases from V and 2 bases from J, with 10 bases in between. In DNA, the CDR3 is TGCGCCAGCAGCCAAGACCCGGGGGTTCAAGAGACCCAGTACTTC. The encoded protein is CASSQDPGVQETQYF.

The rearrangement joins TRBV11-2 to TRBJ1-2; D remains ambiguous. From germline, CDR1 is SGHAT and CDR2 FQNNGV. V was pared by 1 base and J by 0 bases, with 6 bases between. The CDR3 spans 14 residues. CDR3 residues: CASSLGGANYGYTF. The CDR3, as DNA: TGTGCCAGCAGCTTAGGCGGAGCTAACTATGGCTACACCTTC.

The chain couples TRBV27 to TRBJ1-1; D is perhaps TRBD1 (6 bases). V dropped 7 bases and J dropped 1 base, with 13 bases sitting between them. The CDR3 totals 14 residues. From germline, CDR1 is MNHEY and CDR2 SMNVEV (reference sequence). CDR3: CASTPQGRNTEAFF. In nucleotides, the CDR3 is TGTGCCAGCACCCCACAGGGTAGGAACACTGAAGCTTTCTTT.

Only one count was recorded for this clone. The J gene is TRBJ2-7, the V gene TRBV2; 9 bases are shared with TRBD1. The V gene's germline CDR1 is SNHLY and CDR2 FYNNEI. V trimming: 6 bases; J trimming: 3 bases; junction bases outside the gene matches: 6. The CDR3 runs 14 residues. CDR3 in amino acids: CASRPGQGIYEQYF. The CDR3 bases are TGTGCCAGCAGACCGGGACAGGGTATCTACGAGCAGTACTTC.

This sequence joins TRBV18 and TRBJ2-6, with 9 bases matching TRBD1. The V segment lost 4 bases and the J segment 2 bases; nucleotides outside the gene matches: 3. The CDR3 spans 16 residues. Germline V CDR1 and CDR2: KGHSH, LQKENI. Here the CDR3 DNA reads TGTGCCAGCTCACAACAGGGGGCAACTGGGGCCAACGTCCTGACTTTC. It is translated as CASSQQGATGANVLTF.

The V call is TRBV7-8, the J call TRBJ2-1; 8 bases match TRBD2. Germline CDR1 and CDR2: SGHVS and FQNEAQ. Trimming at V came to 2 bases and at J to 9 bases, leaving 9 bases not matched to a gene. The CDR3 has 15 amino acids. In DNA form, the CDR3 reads TGTGCCAGCAGCTTACACGGGGGGGTTGACGGTGAGCAGTTCTTC. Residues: CASSLHGGVDGEQFF.

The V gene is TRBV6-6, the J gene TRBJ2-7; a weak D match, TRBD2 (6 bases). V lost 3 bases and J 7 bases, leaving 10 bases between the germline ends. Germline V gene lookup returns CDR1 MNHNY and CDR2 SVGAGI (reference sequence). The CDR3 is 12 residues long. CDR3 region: CASSYSRGEQYF. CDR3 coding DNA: TGTGCCAGCAGTTATAGCCGGGGGGAGCAGTACTTC.

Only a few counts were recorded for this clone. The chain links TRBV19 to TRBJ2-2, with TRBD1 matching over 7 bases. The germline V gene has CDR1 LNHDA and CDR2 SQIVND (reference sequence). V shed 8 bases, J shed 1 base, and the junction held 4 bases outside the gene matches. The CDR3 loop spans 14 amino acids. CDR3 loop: CASGTDENTGELFF. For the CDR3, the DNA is TGTGCCAGTGGGACAGACGAGAACACCGGGGAGCTGTTTTTT.

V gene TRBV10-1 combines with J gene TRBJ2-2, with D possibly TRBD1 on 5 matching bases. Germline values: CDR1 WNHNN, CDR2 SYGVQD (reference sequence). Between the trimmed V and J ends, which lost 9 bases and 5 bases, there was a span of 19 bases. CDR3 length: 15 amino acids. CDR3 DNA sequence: TGCGCCAGGCGGTCAGGGCCCCTAACTACCGGGGAGCTGTTTTTT. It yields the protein CARRSGPLTTGELFF.

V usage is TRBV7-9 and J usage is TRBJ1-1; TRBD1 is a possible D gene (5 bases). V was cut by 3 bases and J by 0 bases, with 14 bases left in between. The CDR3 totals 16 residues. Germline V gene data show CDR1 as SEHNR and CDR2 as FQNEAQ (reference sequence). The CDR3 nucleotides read TGTGCCAGCAGCTTCCTTACAGGAGTCATGAACACTGAAGCTTTCTTT. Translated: CASSFLTGVMNTEAFF. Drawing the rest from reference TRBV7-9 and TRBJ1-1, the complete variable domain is DTGVSQNPRHKITKRGQNVTFRCDPISEHNRLYWYRQTLGQGPEFLTYFQNEAQLEKSRLLSDRFSAERPKGSFSTLEIQRTEQGDSAMYLCASSFLTGVMNTEAFFGQGTRLTVV.

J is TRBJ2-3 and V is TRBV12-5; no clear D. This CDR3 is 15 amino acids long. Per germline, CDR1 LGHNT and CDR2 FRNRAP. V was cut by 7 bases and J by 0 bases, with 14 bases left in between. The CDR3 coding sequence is TGTGCTAGTGATATGACCGGGTCTAGCACAGATACGCAGTATTTT. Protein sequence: CASDMTGSSTDTQYF.

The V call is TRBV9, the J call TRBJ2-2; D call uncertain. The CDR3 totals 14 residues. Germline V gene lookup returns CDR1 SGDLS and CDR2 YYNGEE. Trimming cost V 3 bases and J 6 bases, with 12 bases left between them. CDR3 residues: CASSDHGRSGELFF. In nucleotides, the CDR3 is TGTGCCAGCAGCGACCACGGCAGGTCCGGGGAGCTGTTTTTT.

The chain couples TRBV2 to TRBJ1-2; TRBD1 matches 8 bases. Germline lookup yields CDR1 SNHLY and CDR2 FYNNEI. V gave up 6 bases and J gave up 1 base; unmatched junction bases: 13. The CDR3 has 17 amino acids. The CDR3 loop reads CASSSRDRSSYNYGYTF. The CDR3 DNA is TGTGCCAGCAGCTCGCGGGACAGGTCATCTTATAACTATGGCTACACCTTC.

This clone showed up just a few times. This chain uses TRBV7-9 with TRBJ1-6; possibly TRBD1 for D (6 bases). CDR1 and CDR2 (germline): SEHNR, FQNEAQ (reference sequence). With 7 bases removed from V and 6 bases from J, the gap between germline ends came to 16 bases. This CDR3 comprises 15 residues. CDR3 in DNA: TGTGCCAGCACCACAGGGTCGGGTCGTAATTCACCCCTCCACTTT. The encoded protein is CASTTGSGRNSPLHF. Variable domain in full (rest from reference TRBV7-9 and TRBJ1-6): DTGVSQNPRHKITKRGQNVTFRCDPISEHNRLYWYRQTLGQGPEFLTYFQNEAQLEKSRLLSDRFSAERPKGSFSTLEIQRTEQGDSAMYLCASTTGSGRNSPLHFGNGTRLTVT.

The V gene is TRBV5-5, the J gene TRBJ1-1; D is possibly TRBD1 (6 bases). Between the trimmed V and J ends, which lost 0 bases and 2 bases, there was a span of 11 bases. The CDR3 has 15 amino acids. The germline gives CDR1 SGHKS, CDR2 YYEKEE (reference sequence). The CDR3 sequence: CASSLGQALNTEAFF. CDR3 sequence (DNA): TGTGCCAGCAGCTTGGGACAGGCCTTAAACACTGAAGCTTTCTTT. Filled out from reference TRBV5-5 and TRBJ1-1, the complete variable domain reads DAGVTQSPTHLIKTRGQQVTLRCSPISGHKSVSWYQQVLGQGPQFIFQYYEKEERGRGNFPDRFSARQFPNYSSELNVNALLLGDSALYLCASSLGQALNTEAFFGQGTRLTVV.

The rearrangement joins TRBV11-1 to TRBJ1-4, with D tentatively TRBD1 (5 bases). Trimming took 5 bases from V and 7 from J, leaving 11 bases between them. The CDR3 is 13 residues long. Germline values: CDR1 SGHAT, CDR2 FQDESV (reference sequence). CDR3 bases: TGTGCCAGCAGCCCCCGCGGGGGTGAAAAACTGTTTTTT. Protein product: CASSPRGGEKLFF.